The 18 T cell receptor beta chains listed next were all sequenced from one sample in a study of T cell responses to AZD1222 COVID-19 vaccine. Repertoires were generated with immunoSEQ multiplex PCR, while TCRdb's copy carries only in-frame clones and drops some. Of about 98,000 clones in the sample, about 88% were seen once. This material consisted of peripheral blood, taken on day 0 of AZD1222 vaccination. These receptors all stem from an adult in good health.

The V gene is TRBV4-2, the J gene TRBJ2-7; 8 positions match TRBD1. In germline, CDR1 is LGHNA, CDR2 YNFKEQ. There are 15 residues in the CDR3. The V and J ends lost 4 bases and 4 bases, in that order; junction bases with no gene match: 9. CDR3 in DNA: TGTGCCAGCAGCCGCCGGACAGGGTTTGAGTACGAGCAGTACTTC. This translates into CASSRRTGFEYEQYF.

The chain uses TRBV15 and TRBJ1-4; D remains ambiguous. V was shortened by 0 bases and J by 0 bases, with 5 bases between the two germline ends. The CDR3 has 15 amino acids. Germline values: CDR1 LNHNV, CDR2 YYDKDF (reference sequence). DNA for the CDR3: TGTGCCACCAGCAGAGATAGGGCAACTAATGAAAAACTGTTTTTT. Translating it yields CATSRDRATNEKLFF.

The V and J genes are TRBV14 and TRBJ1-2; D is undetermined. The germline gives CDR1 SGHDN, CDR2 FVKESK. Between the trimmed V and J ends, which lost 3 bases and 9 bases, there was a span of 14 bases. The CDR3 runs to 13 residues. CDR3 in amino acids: CASSHRQGWSYTF. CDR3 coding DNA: TGTGCCAGCAGCCATCGACAAGGTTGGAGCTACACCTTC.

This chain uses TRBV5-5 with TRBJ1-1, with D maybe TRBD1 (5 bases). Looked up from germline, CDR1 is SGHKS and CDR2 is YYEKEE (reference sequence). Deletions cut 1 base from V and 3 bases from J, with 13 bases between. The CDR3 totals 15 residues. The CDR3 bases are TGTGCCAGCAGCTTGTGGGGGGTAGGTGACACTGAAGCTTTCTTT. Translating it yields CASSLWGVGDTEAFF.

The CDR3 nucleotides are TGTGCCAGCAGTGAAGCGTGGGATTTCTATGGCTACACCTTC. This translates into CASSEAWDFYGYTF. The chain recombines TRBV2 with TRBJ1-2, with D unresolved. Trimming removed 0 bases from V and 4 bases from J, with 9 bases in between. Germline values: CDR1 SNHLY, CDR2 FYNNEI. The CDR3 runs to 14 residues.

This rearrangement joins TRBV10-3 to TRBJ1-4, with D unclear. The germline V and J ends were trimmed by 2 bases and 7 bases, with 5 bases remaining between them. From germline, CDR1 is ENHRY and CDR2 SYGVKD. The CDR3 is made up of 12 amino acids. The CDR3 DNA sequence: TGTGCCATCAGTGAGAGCGGTGAAAAACTGTTTTTT. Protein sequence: CAISESGEKLFF.

Written as DNA, the CDR3 is TGCGCCAGCAGCCCTCAGCGGGGGGGGACCCTCGGCGAGACCCAGTACTTC. This translates into CASSPQRGGTLGETQYF. This chain uses TRBV5-1 with TRBJ2-5; 10 nucleotides agree with TRBD2. V lost 4 bases, J lost 5 bases, and 14 bases stayed unmatched. Germline values: CDR1 SGHRS, CDR2 YFSETQ. This CDR3 spans 17 amino acids.

The CDR3 sequence: CASSQELALAGTDIQYF. CDR3 DNA: TGCGCCAGCAGCCAAGAGCTTGCGCTAGCGGGAACGGACATTCAGTACTTC. The chain carries TRBV4-3 and TRBJ2-4, with TRBD2 matching 9 bases. This CDR3 is 17 amino acids long. The V gene end was trimmed by 0 bases and the J gene end by 8 bases; junction bases not matched to a gene: 11. Per the germline V gene, CDR1 is LGHNA and CDR2 is YSLEER.

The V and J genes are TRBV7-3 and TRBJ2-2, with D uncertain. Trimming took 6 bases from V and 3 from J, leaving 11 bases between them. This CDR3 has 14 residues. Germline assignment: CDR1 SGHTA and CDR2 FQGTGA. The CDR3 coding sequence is TGTGCCAGCAGGGTTAATTTCGACACCGGGGAGCTGTTTTTT. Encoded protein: CASRVNFDTGELFF.

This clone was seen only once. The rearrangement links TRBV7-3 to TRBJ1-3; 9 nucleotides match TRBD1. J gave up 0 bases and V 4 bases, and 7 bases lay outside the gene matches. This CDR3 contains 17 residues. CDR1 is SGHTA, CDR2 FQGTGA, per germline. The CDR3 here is CASSSNRQGGSGNTIYF. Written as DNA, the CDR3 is TGTGCCAGCAGCTCCAACCGACAGGGGGGCTCTGGAAACACCATATATTTT. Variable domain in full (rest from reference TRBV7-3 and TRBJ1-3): GAGVSQTPSNKVTEKGKYVELRCDPISGHTALYWYRQSLGQGPEFLIYFQGTGAADDSGLPNDRFFAVRPEGSVSTLKIQRTERGDSAVYLCASSSNRQGGSGNTIYFGEGSWLTVV.

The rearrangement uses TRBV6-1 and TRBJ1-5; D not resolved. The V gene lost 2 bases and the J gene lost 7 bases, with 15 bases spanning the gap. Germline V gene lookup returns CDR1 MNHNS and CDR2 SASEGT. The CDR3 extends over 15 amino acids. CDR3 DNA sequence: TGTGCCAGCAGTGAAATCTTCTCACGAATGCAGCCCCAGCATTTT. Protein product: CASSEIFSRMQPQHF.

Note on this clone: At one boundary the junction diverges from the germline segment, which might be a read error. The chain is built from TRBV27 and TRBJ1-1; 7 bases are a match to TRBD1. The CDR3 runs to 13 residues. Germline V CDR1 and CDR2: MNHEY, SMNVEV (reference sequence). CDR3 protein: CASCFHDRVEAFF. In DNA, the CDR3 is TGTGCCAGCTGTTTCCACGACAGGGTTGAGGCTTTCTTT.

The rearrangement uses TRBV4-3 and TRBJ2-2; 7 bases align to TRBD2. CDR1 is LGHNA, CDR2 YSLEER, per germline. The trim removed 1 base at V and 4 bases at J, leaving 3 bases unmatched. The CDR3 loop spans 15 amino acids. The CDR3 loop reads CASSQGLAATGELFF. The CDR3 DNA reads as TGCGCCAGCAGCCAAGGACTAGCTGCCACCGGGGAGCTGTTTTTT.

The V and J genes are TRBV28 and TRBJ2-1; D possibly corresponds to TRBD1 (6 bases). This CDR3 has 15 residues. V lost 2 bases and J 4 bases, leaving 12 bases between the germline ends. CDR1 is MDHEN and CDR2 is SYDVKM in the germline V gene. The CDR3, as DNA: TGTGCCAGCAGTTTAACGCAGGGGCAGTACAATGAGCAGTTCTTC. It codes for CASSLTQGQYNEQFF.

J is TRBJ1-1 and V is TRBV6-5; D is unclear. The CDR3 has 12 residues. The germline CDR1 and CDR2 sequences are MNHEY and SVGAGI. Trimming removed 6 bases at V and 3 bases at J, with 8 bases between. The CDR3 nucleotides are TGTGCCAGCAGGCCAGGACACACTGAAGCTTTCTTT. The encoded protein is CASRPGHTEAFF.

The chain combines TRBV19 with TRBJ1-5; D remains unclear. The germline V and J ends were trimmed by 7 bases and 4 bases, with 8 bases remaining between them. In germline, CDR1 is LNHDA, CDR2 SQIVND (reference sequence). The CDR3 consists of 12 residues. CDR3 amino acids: CASTTYNQPQHF. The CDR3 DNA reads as TGTGCCAGTACAACTTATAATCAGCCCCAGCATTTT.

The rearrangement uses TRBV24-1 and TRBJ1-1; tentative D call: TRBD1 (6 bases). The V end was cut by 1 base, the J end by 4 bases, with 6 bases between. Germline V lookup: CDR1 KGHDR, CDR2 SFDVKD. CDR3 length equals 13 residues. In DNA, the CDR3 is TGTGCCACCAGTGATTTCAGGGGCACTGAAGCTTTCTTT. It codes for CATSDFRGTEAFF.

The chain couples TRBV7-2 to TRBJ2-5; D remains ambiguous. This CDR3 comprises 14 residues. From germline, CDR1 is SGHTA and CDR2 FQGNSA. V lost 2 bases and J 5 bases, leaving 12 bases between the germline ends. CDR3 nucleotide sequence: TGTGCCAGCAGCTTAACGTCTAGGTGGGAGACCCAGTACTTC. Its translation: CASSLTSRWETQYF.